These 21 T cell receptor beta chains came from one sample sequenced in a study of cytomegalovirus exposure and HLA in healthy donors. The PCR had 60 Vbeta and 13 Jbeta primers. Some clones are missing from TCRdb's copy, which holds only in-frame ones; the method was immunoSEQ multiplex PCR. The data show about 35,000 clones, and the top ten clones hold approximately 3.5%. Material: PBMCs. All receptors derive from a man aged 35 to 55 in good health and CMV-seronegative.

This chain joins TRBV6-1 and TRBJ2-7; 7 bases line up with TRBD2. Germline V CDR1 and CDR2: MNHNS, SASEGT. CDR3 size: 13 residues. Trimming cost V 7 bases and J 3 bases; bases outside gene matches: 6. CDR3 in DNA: TGTGCCAGCATTGGACTAGGACGCTACGAGCAGTACTTC. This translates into CASIGLGRYEQYF.

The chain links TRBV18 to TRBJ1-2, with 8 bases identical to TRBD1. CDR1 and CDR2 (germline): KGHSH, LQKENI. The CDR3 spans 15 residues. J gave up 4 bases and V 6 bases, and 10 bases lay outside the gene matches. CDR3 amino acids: CASSGDRGAGYGYTF. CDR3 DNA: TGTGCCAGCTCCGGCGACAGGGGAGCAGGCTATGGCTACACCTTC.

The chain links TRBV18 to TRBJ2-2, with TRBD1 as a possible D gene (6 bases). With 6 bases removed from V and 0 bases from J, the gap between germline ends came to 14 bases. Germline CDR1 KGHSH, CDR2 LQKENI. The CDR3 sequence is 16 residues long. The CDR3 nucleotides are TGTGCCAGCTCCTCACAAAGGGGGACGAACACCGGGGAGCTGTTTTTT. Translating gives CASSSQRGTNTGELFF.

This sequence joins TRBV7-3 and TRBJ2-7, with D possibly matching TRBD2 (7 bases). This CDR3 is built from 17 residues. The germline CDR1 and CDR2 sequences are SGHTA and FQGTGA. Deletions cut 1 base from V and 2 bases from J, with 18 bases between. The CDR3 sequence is CASSLKGERDIPYEQYF. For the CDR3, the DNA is TGTGCCAGCAGCTTAAAGGGAGAGCGGGACATCCCCTACGAGCAGTACTTC.

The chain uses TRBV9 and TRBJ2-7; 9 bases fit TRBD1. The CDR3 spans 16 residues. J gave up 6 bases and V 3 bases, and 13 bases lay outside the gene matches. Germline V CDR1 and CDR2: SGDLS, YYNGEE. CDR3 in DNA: TGTGCCAGCAGCGCGTACACCGGGACAGGGACCCGCGAGCAGTACTTC. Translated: CASSAYTGTGTREQYF.

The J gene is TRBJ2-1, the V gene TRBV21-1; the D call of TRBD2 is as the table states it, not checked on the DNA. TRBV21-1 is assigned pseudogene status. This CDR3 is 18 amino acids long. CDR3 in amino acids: CASSNVAGGLSSYNEQFF. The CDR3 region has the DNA TGTGCCAGCAGCAACGTAGCGGGAGGACTTAGCTCCTACAATGAGCAGTTCTTC.

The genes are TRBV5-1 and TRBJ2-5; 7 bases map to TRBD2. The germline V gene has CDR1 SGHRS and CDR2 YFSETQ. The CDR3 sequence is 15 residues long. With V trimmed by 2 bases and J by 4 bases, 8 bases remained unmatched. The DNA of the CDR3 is TGCGCCAGCAGCTTAAGGGCGGGAGAGGGAGAGACCCAGTACTTC. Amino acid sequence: CASSLRAGEGETQYF.

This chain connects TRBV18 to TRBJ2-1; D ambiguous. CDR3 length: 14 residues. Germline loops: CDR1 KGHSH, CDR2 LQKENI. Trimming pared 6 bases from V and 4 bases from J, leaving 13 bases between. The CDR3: CASSTTAGYNEQFF. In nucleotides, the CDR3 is TGTGCCAGCTCTACCACGGCAGGTTACAATGAGCAGTTCTTC.

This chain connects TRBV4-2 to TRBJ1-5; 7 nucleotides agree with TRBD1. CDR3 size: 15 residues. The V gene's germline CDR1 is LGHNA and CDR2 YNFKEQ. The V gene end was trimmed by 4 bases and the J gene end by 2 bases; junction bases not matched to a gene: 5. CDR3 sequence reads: CASSLFGQGNQPQHF. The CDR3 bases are TGTGCCAGCAGCCTTTTTGGACAGGGCAATCAGCCCCAGCATTTT.

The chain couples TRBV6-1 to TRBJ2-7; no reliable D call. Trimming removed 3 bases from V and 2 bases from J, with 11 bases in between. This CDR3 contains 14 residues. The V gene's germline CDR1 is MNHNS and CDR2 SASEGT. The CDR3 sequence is CASSELGSTYEQYF. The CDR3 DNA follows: TGTGCCAGCAGTGAGTTGGGCAGCACCTACGAGCAGTACTTC.

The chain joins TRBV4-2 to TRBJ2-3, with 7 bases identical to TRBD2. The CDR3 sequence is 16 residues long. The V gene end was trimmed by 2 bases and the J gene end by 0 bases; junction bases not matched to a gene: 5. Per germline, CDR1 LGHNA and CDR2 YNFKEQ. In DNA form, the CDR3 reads TGTGCCAGCAGCCAACTAGCGGATTCGAGCACAGATACGCAGTATTTT. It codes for CASSQLADSSTDTQYF.

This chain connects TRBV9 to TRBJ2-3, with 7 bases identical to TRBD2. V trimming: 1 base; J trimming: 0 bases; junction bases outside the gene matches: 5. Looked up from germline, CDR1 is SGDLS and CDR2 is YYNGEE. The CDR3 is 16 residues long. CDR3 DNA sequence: TGTGCCAGCAGCGTACTAACGGGAGGAAGCACAGATACGCAGTATTTT. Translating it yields CASSVLTGGSTDTQYF.

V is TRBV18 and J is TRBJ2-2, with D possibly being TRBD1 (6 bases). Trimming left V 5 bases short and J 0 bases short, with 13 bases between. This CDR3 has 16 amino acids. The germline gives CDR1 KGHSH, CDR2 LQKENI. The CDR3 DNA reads TGTGCCAGCTCAACGTCCGGGACAACGAACACCGGGGAGCTGTTTTTT. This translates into CASSTSGTTNTGELFF.

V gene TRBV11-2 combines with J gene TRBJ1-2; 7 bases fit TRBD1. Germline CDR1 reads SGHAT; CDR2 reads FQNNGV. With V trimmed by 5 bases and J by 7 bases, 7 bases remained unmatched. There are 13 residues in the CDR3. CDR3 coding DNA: TGTGCCAGCAGCCACGGGACAGAACTTGGCTACACCTTC. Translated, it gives CASSHGTELGYTF.

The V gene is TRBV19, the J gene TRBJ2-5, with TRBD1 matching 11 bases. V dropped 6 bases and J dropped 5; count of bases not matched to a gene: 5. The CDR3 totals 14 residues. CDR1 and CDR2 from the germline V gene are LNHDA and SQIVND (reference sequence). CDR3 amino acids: CASRRTGGMETQYF. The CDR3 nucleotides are TGTGCCAGTAGACGGACAGGGGGCATGGAGACCCAGTACTTC.

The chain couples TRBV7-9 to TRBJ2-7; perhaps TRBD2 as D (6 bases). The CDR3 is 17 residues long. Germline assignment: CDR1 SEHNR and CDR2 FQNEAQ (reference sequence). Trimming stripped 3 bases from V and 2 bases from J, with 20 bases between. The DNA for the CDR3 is TGTGCCAGCAGCTTTCTCAAGGACTATCAGTTACCCTACGAGCAGTACTTC. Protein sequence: CASSFLKDYQLPYEQYF.

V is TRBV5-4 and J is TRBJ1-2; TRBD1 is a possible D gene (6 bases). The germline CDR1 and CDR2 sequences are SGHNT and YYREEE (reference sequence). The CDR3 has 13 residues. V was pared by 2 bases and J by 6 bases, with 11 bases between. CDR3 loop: CASSLGSGDGYTF. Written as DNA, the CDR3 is TGTGCCAGCAGCTTAGGATCAGGGGATGGCTACACCTTC. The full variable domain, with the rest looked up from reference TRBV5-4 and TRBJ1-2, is ETGVTQSPTHLIKTRGQQVTLRCSSQSGHNTVSWYQQALGQGPQFIFQYYREEENGRGNFPPRFSGLQFPNYSSELNVNALELDDSALYLCASSLGSGDGYTFGSGTRLTVV.

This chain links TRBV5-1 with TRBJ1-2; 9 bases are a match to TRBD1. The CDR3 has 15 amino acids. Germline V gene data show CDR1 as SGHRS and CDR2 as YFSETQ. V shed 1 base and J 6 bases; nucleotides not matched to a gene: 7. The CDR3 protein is CASSLLTGGDHGYTF. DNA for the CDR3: TGCGCCAGCAGCTTGTTGACAGGGGGAGATCATGGCTACACCTTC.

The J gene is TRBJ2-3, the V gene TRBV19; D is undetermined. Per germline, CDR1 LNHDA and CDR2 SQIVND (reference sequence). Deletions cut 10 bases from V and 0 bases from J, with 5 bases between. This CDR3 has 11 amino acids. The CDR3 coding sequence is TGTGCCATCCCTAGCACAGATACGCAGTATTTT. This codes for CAIPSTDTQYF.

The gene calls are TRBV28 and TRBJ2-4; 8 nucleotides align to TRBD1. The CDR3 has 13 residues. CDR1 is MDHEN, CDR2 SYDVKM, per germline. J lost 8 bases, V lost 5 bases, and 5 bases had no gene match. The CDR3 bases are TGTGCCAGCAGTCAGGGGGCTCGGGACATTCAGTACTTC. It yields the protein CASSQGARDIQYF.

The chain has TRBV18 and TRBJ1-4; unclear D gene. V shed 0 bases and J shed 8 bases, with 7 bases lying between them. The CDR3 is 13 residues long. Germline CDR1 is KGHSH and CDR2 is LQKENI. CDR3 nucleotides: TGTGCCAGCTCACCACCTCACTGGGAAAAACTGTTTTTT. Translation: CASSPPHWEKLFF.